The 18 T cell receptor beta chains in this list originate from one sample, sequenced in a study of Ad26.COV2.S vaccination and SARS-CoV-2 variants. Treatment here: about 20 received Ad26.COV2.S at low or high dose, single or two shots; 5 received placebo; per-sample allocation not given. Samples came from day 63 after the first vaccine or placebo injection. Assay: immunoSEQ multiplex PCR; the TCRdb copy retains only in-frame clones and omits some. The table shows roughly 380,000 clones, with 87% occurring only once. This specimen consisted of peripheral blood, obtained in a trial of Ad26.COV2.S vaccine versus placebo. These receptors were taken from a person between 18 and 59 years old who received the Ad26.COV2.S COVID-19 vaccine or a placebo.

The chain has TRBV21-1 and TRBJ1-3; the DNA was not used to check the table's D call, TRBD1. TRBV21-1 is labeled a pseudogene. The CDR3 spans 15 residues. The CDR3 DNA reads TGTGCCAGCAGCAAAATTTCGCAGTCTGGAAACACCATATATTTT. Amino acids: CASSKISQSGNTIYF.

The chain couples TRBV6-5 to TRBJ2-5; no firm D call. Germline lookup yields CDR1 MNHEY and CDR2 SVGAGI. CDR3 length equals 14 residues. Trimming took 3 bases from V and 7 from J, leaving 15 bases between them. The CDR3 DNA reads TGTGCCAGCAGTTATGTGTCAGGTTTGGGGACCCAGTACTTC. Protein product: CASSYVSGLGTQYF.

V and J are TRBV30 and TRBJ2-1, with a possible D match to TRBD1 (6 bases). This CDR3 comprises 15 residues. Germline CDR1 GTSNPN, CDR2 SVGIG (reference sequence). V lost 2 bases, J lost 0 bases, and 11 bases lay in between. CDR3: CAWSIDRTSYNEQFF. The CDR3 bases are TGTGCCTGGAGTATAGACAGGACCTCCTACAATGAGCAGTTCTTC.

This rearrangement joins TRBV7-2 to TRBJ2-5; 7 positions match TRBD1. This CDR3 spans 13 amino acids. V lost 6 bases, J lost 9 bases, and 10 bases stayed unmatched. Germline CDR1 is SGHTA and CDR2 is FQGNSA. The CDR3 sequence is CASSFGQEPSQYF. CDR3 sequence (DNA): TGTGCCAGCAGTTTCGGACAGGAACCTTCCCAGTACTTC.

CDR3 nucleotide sequence: TGTGCCAGCAGCTTGGCCCAAGACTATGGCTACACCTTC. This encodes CASSLAQDYGYTF. The genes are TRBV5-6 and TRBJ1-2; no reliable D call. Germline V gene lookup returns CDR1 SGHDT and CDR2 YYEEEE. This CDR3 has 13 residues. Trimming shortened V by 0 bases and J by 3 bases, and 6 bases separated the two germline ends. The variable domain in full, completed from reference TRBV5-6 and TRBJ1-2, reads DAGVTQSPTHLIKTRGQQVTLRCSPKSGHDTVSWYQQALGQGPQFIFQYYEEEERQRGNFPDRFSGHQFPNYSSELNVNALLLGDSALYLCASSLAQDYGYTFGSGTRLTVV.

The genes are TRBV9 and TRBJ2-7; no clear D gene. V was clipped by 2 bases and J by 2 bases, with 17 bases between them. Germline loops: CDR1 SGDLS, CDR2 YYNGEE. The CDR3 sequence is 16 residues long. The CDR3, as DNA: TGTGCCAGCAGCGTGGACCACCAAGGAGCTGCCTACGAGCAGTACTTC. It is translated as CASSVDHQGAAYEQYF. Variable domain in full (rest from reference TRBV9 and TRBJ2-7): DSGVTQTPKHLITATGQRVTLRCSPRSGDLSVYWYQQSLDQGLQFLIQYYNGEERAKGNILERFSAQQFPDLHSELNLSSLELGDSALYFCASSVDHQGAAYEQYFGPGTRLTVT.

This clone appeared many times. The chain recombines TRBV2 with TRBJ2-5, with D unclear. This CDR3 has 10 residues. Germline CDR1 is SNHLY and CDR2 is FYNNEI. Trimming left V 6 bases short and J 7 bases short, with 6 bases between. The CDR3 here is CASSASTQYF. CDR3 bases: TGTGCCAGCAGCGCCTCGACCCAGTACTTC.

This clone was observed a single time. The chain links TRBV30 to TRBJ1-2; 8 nucleotides match TRBD1. Germline CDR1 and CDR2: GTSNPN and SVGIG (reference sequence). The CDR3 sequence is 13 residues long. J lost 7 bases, V lost 3 bases, and 7 bases had no gene match. The CDR3 here is CAWRDRTGFGYTF. The CDR3 nucleotides are TGTGCCTGGAGGGATAGGACAGGGTTTGGCTACACCTTC.

V usage is TRBV6-2 or TRBV6-3 and J usage is TRBJ2-7; tentatively, D is TRBD1 (7 bases). The CDR3 loop spans 14 amino acids. Germline V gene lookup returns CDR1 MNHEY and CDR2 SVGEGT. V was trimmed by 4 bases and J by 5 bases, leaving 15 bases between them. CDR3 loop: CASSSLQGGHEQYF. The CDR3 nucleotides read TGTGCCAGCAGTTCCCTCCAGGGGGGCCACGAGCAGTACTTC.

J is TRBJ2-1 and V is TRBV7-9, with 8 bases fitting TRBD2. The ends lost 1 base at V and 1 base at J; junction bases unmatched: 3. CDR1 is SEHNR and CDR2 is FQNEAQ in the germline V gene (reference sequence). CDR3 length: 16 amino acids. The DNA of the CDR3 is TGTGCCAGCAGCTTAGGGGGACTAGTTTCCTACAATGAGCAGTTCTTC. Protein: CASSLGGLVSYNEQFF.

The chain employs TRBV7-8 and TRBJ1-1; no reliable D call. The V end was cut by 5 bases, the J end by 0 bases, with 7 bases between. CDR1 is SGHVS and CDR2 is FQNEAQ in the germline V gene. The length of the CDR3 is 13 residues. CDR3 sequence reads: CASSHLLNTEAFF. The DNA for the CDR3 is TGTGCCAGCAGCCACTTATTGAACACTGAAGCTTTCTTT.

This chain links TRBV6-4 with TRBJ2-3, with D perhaps being TRBD1 or TRBD2 (5 bases each). From germline, CDR1 is MRHNA and CDR2 SNTAGT. There are 14 residues in the CDR3. V shed 3 bases and J shed 1 base, with 8 bases lying between them. CDR3 sequence (DNA): TGTGCCAGCAGTGATTTGGGGGGCACAGATACGCAGTATTTT. Its translation is CASSDLGGTDTQYF.

This chain uses TRBV5-1 with TRBJ2-3; no clear D. The CDR3 length is 14 residues. V was clipped by 3 bases and J by 0 bases, with 8 bases between them. Germline-derived CDR1 and CDR2 are SGHRS and YFSETQ. CDR3 bases: TGCGCCAGCAGCTCTTATTATAGCACAGATACGCAGTATTTT. This encodes CASSSYYSTDTQYF. The entire variable domain, with the rest obtained from reference TRBV5-1 and TRBJ2-3, is as follows: KAGVTQTPRYLIKTRGQQVTLSCSPISGHRSVSWYQQTPGQGLQFLFEYFSETQRNKGNFPGRFSGRQFSNSRSEMNVSTLELGDSALYLCASSSYYSTDTQYFGPGTRLTVL.

V usage is TRBV6-5 and J usage is TRBJ2-7; a weak D match, TRBD1 (5 bases). Per the germline V gene, CDR1 is MNHEY and CDR2 is SVGAGI. The CDR3 extends over 14 amino acids. The V end lost 0 bases, the J end lost 7 bases, and 13 bases lay between the germline ends. This CDR3 is CASSYSQGTREQYF. The CDR3 nucleotides read TGTGCCAGCAGTTACTCTCAGGGTACGAGGGAGCAGTACTTC.

The chain's CDR3 is CASRRTGNGYTF. CDR3 DNA: TGTGCCAGCAGGCGGACAGGGAATGGCTACACCTTC. The gene calls are TRBV6-5 and TRBJ1-2, with TRBD1 identical over 8 bases. V gave up 6 bases and J gave up 6 bases; unmatched junction bases: 3. This CDR3 region has 12 residues. From germline, CDR1 is MNHEY and CDR2 SVGAGI.

J is TRBJ1-5 and V is TRBV6-5; D gene uncertain. The CDR3 length is 13 residues. Germline V gene data show CDR1 as MNHEY and CDR2 as SVGAGI. V shed 8 bases and J shed 3 bases, with 11 bases lying between them. CDR3 DNA: TGTGCCAGCGGGGAGCAGTCCAATCAGCCCCAGCATTTT. This gives the protein CASGEQSNQPQHF.

The chain uses TRBV19 and TRBJ1-5; no definite D call. The CDR3 has 14 residues. V lost 8 bases, J lost 0 bases, and 11 bases lay in between. CDR1 is LNHDA and CDR2 is SQIVND in the germline V gene (reference sequence). CDR3 sequence (DNA): TGTGCCAGTTTAGAGGACGATAGCAATCAGCCCCAGCATTTT. This translates into CASLEDDSNQPQHF.

V gene TRBV5-1 combines with J gene TRBJ1-2; 7 bases map to TRBD1. This CDR3 is 14 amino acids long. The junction had 8 bases not matched to a gene; V was cut back by 4 bases and J by 5 bases. Germline V gene lookup returns CDR1 SGHRS and CDR2 YFSETQ. The CDR3 loop is CASSIGTDGYGYTF. CDR3 DNA: TGCGCCAGCAGCATCGGGACAGATGGTTATGGCTACACCTTC.